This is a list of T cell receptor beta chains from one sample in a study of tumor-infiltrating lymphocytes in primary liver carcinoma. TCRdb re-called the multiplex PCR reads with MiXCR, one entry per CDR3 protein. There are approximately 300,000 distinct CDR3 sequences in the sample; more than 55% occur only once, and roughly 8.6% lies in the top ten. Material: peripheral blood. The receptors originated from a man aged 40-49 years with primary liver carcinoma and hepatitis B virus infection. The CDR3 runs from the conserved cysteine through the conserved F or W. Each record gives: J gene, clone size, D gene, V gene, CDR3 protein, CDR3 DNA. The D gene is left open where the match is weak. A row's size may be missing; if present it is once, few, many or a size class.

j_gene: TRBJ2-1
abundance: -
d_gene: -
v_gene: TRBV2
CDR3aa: CASSEGSVTLNEQFF
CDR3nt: TGTGCCAGCAGTGAAGGATCGGTCACGCTCAATGAGCAGTTCTTC

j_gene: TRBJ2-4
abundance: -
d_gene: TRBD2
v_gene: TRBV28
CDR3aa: CASSFQTSGVKNIQYF
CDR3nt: TGTGCCAGCAGTTTTCAGACTAGCGGGGTCAAAAACATTCAGTACTTC

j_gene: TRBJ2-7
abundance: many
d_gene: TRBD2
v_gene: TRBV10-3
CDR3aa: CAISPAGGWYEQYF
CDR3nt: TGTGCCATCTCCCCAGCGGGAGGTTGGTACGAGCAGTACTTC

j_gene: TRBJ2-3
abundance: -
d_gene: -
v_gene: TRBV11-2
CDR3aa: CASSLRGSDTDTKYF
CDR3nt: TGTGCCAGCAGCTTGAGGGGGAGTGACACAGATACGAAGTATTTT

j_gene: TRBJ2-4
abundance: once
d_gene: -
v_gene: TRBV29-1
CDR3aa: CSVEKAVLAKNIQYF
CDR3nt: TGCAGCGTTGAAAAGGCGGTTCTAGCCAAAAACATTCAGTACTTC

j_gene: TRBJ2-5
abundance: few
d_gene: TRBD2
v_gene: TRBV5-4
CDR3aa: CASSLRTSGRGRETQYF
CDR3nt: TGTGCCAGCAGCTTGAGGACTAGCGGGAGGGGTCGGGAGACCCAGTACTTC

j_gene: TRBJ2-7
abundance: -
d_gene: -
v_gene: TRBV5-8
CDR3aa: CTSRASERASYEQYF
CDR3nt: TGTACCAGCAGAGCCAGCGAGAGGGCTTCCTACGAGCAGTATTTC

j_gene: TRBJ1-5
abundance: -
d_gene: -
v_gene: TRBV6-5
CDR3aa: CASSYSGNQLQHF
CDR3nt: TGTGCCAGCAGTTACTCGGGCAATCAGCTCCAGCATTTT

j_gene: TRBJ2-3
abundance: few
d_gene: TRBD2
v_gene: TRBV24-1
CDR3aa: CATSDQPGLAGDTDTQYF
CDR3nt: TGTGCCACCAGTGATCAACCGGGGCTAGCGGGAGACACAGATACGCAGTATTTT

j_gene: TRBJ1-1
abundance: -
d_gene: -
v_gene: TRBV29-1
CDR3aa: CSASRTETFF
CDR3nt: TGCAGTGCCTCGCGCACTGAAACTTTCTTC

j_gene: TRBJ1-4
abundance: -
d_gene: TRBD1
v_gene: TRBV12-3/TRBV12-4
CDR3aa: CAISLGTVNEKLFF
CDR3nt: TGTGCCATCAGTTTAGGGACAGTTAATGAAAAGCTGTTTTTT

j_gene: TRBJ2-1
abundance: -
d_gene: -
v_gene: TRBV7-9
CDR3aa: CASSLTGSGYNEQFF
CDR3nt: TGTGCCAGCAGTTTAACTGGGTCGGGGTACAATGAGCAGTTCTTC

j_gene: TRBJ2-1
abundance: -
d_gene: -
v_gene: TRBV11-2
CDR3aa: CASNRTSNNEQFF
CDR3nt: TGTGCAAGCAACCGTACCTCCAACAATGAGCAGTTCTTC

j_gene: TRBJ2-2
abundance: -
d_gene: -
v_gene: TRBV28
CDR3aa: CASSLGTTNTGELFF
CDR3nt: TGTGCCAGCAGTCTCGGGACAACGAACACCGGGGAGCTGTTTTTT

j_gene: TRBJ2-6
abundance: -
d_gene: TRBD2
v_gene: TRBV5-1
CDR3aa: CTSSPGGFSGANVLTF
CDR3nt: TGCACCAGCAGCCCGGGAGGGTTCTCTGGGGCCAACGTCCTGACTTTC

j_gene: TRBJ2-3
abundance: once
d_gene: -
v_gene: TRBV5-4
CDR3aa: CASSYPGTVLTGTQYF
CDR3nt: TGTGCCAGCAGCTATCCCGGGACCGTACTCACAGGTACGCAGTATTTT

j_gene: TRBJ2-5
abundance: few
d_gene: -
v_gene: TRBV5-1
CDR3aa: CASSLTEPKETQYF
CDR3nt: TGCGCCAGCAGCTTGACGGAACCTAAAGAGACCCAGTACTTC

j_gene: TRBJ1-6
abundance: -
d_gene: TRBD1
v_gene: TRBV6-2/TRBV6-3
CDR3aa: CASSQMTGVNLPLHF
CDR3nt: TGTGCCAGCAGCCAGATGACAGGGGTCAATTTACCCCTCCACTTT

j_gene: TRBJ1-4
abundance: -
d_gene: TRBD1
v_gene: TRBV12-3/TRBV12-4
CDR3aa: CASSFKGGREKLFF
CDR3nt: TGTGCCAGCAGTTTCAAAGGGGGCCGGGAAAAACTGTTTTTT

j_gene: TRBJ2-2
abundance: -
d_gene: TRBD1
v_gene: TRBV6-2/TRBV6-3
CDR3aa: CASSYGTGTGRTGELFF
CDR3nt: TGTGCCAGCAGTTACGGTACCGGGACAGGCCGAACCGGGGAGCTGTTTTTT

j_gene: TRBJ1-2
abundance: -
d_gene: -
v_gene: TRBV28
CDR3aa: CASSTLSKSNYGYTF
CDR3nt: TGTGCCAGCAGCACTCTATCTAAAAGTAACTATGGCTACACCTTC

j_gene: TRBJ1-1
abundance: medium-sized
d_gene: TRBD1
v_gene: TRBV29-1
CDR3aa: CSVAGGLGTEAFF
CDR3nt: TGCAGCGTGGCAGGGGGCTTGGGCACTGAAGCTTTCTTT

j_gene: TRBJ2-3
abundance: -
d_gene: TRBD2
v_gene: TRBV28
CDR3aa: CVSSQWRSSGSRSDTQYF
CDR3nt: TGTGTCAGCAGTCAATGGCGGTCTAGCGGGAGTCGGTCAGATACGCAGTATTTT

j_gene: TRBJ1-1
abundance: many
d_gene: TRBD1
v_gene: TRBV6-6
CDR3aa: CASSYPRDRGRGTEAFF
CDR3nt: TGTGCCAGCAGTTACCCCCGGGACAGGGGCAGAGGAACTGAAGCTTTCTTT

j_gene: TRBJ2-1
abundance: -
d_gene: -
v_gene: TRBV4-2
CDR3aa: CASSQGGSGTLYNEQFF
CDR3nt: TGTGCCAGCAGCCAGGGGGGGTCCGGGACATTATACAATGAGCAGTTCTTC

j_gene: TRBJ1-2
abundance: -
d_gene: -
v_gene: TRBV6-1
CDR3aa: CASSPESSNYGYTF
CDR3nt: TGTGCCAGCAGTCCCGAAAGTTCTAACTATGGCTACACCTTC

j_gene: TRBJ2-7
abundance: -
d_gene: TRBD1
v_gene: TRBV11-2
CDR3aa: CAGSLGWTQGADEQYF
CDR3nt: TGTGCCGGCAGCTTAGGCTGGACGCAGGGGGCCGACGAGCAGTACTTC

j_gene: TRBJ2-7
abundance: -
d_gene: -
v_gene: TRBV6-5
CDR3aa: CASSSLRRRGHLGQYF
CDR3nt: TGTGCCAGCAGTTCACTCCGTCGGCGGGGCCACCTCGGGCAGTACTTC

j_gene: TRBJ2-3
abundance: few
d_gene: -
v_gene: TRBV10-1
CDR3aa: CASSENSGDTQYF
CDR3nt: TGCGCCAGCAGTGAAAATAGCGGAGATACGCAGTATTTT

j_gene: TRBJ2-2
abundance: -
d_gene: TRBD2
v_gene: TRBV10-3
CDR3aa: CTIREGNTGELFF
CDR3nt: TGTACCATCAGGGAGGGGAACACCGGGGAGCTGTTTTTT

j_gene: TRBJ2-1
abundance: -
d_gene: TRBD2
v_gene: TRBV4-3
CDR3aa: CASGHSGAGVDEQFF
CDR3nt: TGCGCCAGCGGCCATTCGGGAGCGGGAGTTGATGAGCAGTTCTTC

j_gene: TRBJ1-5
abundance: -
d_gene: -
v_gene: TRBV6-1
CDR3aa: CASSEMGGAGQPQHF
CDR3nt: TGTGCCAGCAGTGAAATGGGGGGGGCCGGACAGCCCCAGCATTTT

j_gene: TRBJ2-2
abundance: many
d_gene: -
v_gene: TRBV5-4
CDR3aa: CASSLGLGQNTGELFF
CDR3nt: TGTGCCAGCAGCTTGGGCCTGGGACAGAACACCGGGGAGCTGTTTTTT

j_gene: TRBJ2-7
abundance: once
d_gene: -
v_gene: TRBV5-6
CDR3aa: CASTLGDKGSYEQYF
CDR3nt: TGTGCCAGCACCTTGGGGGACAAGGGCTCCTACGAGCAGTACTTC

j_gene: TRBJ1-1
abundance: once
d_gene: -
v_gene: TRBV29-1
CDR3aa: CRVGRGTRGIEAFF
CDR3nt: TGCCGCGTTGGTCGGGGGACTCGTGGCATTGAAGCTTTCTTT

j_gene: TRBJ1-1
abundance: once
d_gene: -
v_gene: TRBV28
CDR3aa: CASSSPRTLNTEAFF
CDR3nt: TGTGCCAGCAGTTCCCCCAGGACGCTGAACACTGAAGCTTTCTTT

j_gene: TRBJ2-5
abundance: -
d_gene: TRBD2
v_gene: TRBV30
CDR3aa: CAWSPGTRGETQYF
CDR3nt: TGTGCCTGGAGTCCCGGGACTAGGGGGGAGACCCAGTACTTC

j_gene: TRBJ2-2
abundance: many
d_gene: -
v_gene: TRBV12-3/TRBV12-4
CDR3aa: CASSLMNTGELFF
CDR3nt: TGTGCCAGCAGCTTAATGAACACCGGGGAGCTGTTTTTT

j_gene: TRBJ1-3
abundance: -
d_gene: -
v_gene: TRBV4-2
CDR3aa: CASGPRRDSLRVVTIYF
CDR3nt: TGTGCCAGCGGCCCAAGGCGGGACTCCCTCCGCGTCGTCACCATATATTTT

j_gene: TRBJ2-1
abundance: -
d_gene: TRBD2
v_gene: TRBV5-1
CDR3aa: CASSGLAGGPSRNEQFF
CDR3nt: TGCGCCAGCAGCGGCCTAGCGGGAGGGCCTTCTCGCAATGAGCAGTTCTTC

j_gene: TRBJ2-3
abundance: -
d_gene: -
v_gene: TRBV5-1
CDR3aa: CASSSQFGADTQYF
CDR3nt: TGCGCCAGCAGCTCGCAGTTTGGTGCAGATACGCAGTATTTT

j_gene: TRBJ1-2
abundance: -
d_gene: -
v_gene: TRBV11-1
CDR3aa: CASSLVVRDDYGYTF
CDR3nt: TGTGCCAGTAGCTTAGTGGTGAGGGACGACTATGGCTACACCTTC

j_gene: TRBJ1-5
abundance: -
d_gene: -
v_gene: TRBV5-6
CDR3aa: CPSSLGVGTSLTSNQPQHF
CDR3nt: TGTCCCAGCAGCTTGGGGGTAGGAACTTCCCTAACCAGCAATCAGCCCCAGCATTTT

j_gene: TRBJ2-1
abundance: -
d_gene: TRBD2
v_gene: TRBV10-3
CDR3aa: CASTSGTVGDNEQFF
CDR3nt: TGTGCCTCCACCAGCGGGACGGTAGGAGACAATGAGCAGTTCTTC

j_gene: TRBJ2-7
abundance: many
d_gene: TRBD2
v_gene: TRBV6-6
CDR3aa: CASSRPSGRWYEQYF
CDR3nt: TGTGCCAGCAGCCGACCTAGCGGGAGGTGGTACGAGCAGTACTTC

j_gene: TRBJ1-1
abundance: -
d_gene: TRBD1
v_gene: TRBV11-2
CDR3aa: CASSTGQGNAEAFF
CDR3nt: TGTGCCAGCAGCACCGGACAGGGGAACGCTGAAGCTTTCTTT

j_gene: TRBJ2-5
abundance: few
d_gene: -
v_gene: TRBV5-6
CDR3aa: CASSPGAAQETQYF
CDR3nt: TGTGCCAGCAGCCCGGGAGCGGCCCAAGAGACCCAGTACTTC

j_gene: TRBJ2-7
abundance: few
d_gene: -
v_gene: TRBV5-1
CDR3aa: CASRAGTASHGQYF
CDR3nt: TGCGCCAGCAGGGCCGGGACGGCTTCTCACGGGCAGTACTTC

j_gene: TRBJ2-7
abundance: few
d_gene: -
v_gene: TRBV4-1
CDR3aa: CASSRPVGTGEQYF
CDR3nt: TGCGCCAGCAGCCGTCCAGTAGGGACGGGGGAGCAGTACTTC

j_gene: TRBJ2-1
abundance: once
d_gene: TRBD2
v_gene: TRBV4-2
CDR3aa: CASSQDLGWGLAAPEQFF
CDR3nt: TGTGCCAGCAGCCAAGATCTGGGTTGGGGACTAGCGGCTCCTGAGCAGTTCTTC

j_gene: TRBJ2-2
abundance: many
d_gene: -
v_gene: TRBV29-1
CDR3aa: CSVADGSGELFF
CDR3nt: TGCAGCGTTGCAGATGGTTCCGGGGAGCTGTTTTTT

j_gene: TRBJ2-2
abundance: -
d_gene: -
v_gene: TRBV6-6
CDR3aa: CASGYSSGTNTGELFF
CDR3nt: TGTGCCAGCGGTTACTCGTCCGGGACCAACACCGGGGAGCTGTTTTTT

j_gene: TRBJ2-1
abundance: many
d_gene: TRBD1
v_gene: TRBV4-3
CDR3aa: CASSPDLAGGPQNEQFF
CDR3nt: TGCGCCAGCAGCCCGGACCTCGCAGGGGGTCCACAAAATGAGCAGTTCTTC

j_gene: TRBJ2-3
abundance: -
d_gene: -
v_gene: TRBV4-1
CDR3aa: CASSQDLPGTQYF
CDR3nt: TGCGCCAGCAGCCAAGATCTCCCAGGTACGCAGTATTTT

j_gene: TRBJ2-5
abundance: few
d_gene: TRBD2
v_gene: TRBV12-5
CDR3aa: CASGQSSGTQYF
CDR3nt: TGTGCTAGTGGTCAATCTAGCGGGACCCAGTACTTC

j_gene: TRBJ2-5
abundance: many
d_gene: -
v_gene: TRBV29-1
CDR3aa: CSVEDSGLAPQETQYF
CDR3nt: TGCAGCGTTGAAGATTCTGGCCTAGCGCCCCAAGAGACCCAGTACTTC

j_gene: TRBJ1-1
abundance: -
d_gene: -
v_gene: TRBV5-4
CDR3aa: CTSSFPPNTEAFF
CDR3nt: TGTACCAGCAGCTTTCCCCCGAACACTGAAGCTTTCTTT

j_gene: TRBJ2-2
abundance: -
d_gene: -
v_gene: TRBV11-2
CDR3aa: CASSLARGRIGGLLF
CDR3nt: TGTGCCAGCAGCTTAGCCCGGGGACGGATCGGGGGGCTGCTTTTT

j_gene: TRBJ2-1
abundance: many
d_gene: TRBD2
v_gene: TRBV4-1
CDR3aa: CASSQVNLLAGNYNEQFF
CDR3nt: TGCGCCAGCAGCCAAGTGAACCTCCTAGCGGGCAACTACAATGAGCAGTTCTTC